This T cell receptor beta chain was obtained from a study of shared clonotypes between healthy human individuals. General observations from the study: Sequencing depth was predicted to influence how clonotypes are shared among donors.

Concerning this clone itself: What it recognizes is unknown.

CDR3 length: 17 amino acids. CDR1 and CDR2 from the germline V gene are MDHEN and SYDVKM. V gave up 5 bases and J gave up 2 bases, with 22 bases separating them. Profiling relied on immunoSEQ multiplex PCR, and the TCRdb table lists in-frame clones only, not all of them. Here the sample spans 490,000 or so clones, 76% being singletons. The sequenced sample was PBMCs. The receptor was derived from a woman in her 40s in good health. Some clones in this sample may be carry-over from other donors' samples. This chain joins TRBV28 and TRBJ2-7; tentatively, D is TRBD1 or TRBD2 (5 bases each). CDR3 bases: TGTGCCAGCAGTGTTATACCCCTCTCGGGACGGACCTACGAGCAGTACTTC. Protein product: CASSVIPLSGRTYEQYF. The whole variable domain, remainder taken from reference TRBV28 and TRBJ2-7, is DVKVTQSSRYLVKRTGEKVFLECVQDMDHENMFWYRQDPGLGLRLIYFSYDVKMKEKGDIPEGYSVSREKKERFSLILESASTNQTSMYLCASSVIPLSGRTYEQYFGPGTRLTVT.